The sample holds a few counts of the clone carrying this T cell receptor beta chain. This sample was taken from a study of blood T cell repertoires in COVID-19. Study at large: Collection of acute and convalescent COVID-19 samples took place in the United States, Italy and Spain. PBMCs, B-cell-depleted T cells, or T cells were the source of the cDNA or gDNA that made up the material.

In the authors' methods: Estimation of nucleated cell counts relied on the amplification of reference gene primers. Libraries were prepared by immunoSEQ multiplex PCR; TCRdb keeps only in-frame clonotypes and omits some of them. That table furnishes V, J and clone size, whereas the DNA furnished D and trimming. The sample has a few hundred thousand clones, around 86% seen once; the top ten hold roughly 2%. CDR3 length: 12 amino acids. Per germline, CDR1 WSHSY and CDR2 SAAADI. Trimming removed 3 bases from V and 14 bases from J, with 11 bases in between. The chain joins TRBV10-2 to TRBJ1-6, with TRBD1 as a possible D gene (6 bases). Sequenced sample: peripheral blood. This TCR was sampled from a man aged 25 to 45 who had recovered from COVID-19. The CDR3 region is CASSDLGGTLHF. The CDR3 region has the DNA TGCGCCAGCAGTGACTTAGGGGGTACCCTCCACTTT.